The text below deals with one TCR beta chain. Its antigen is not known. Among the 120 or so subjects of the validation cohort, separate from the 666-subject first cohort, were the donors. This record comes from a study of cytomegalovirus exposure and HLA in healthy donors. Study-level results: Rarity characterized most TCR sequences, yet some public TCRs appeared in many donors. Some TCR beta chains (more than 150 of them) were listed as cytomegalovirus-associated.

Profiled with immunoSEQ multiplex PCR; TCRdb holds only in-frame clones, not every one. The table has some 83,000 clones, over 85% seen once. The sequence derives from a woman under 30 in good health and CMV-seronegative. Sequencing input: PBMCs.

This CDR3 reads CASSSYPGTEAFF. In DNA form, the CDR3 reads TGTGCCAGCAGCTCCTACCCAGGAACTGAAGCTTTCTTT. The rearrangement uses TRBV7-6 and TRBJ1-1; D is uncertain. Germline assignment: CDR1 SGHVS and CDR2 FNYEAQ. This CDR3 has 13 amino acids. Trimming pared 4 bases from V and 5 bases from J, leaving 11 bases between.